The 7 T cell receptor beta chains below were found in one sample sequenced in a study of molecular identifiers for immune sequencing clone quantification. TCRdb fed the PCR reads into MiXCR, producing one record per CDR3 protein. The sample contains over 600,000 distinct CDR3 sequences, 15% to 20% of which appear only once. What was sequenced was naive CD8+ T cells from blood, with Jurkat cell RNA spiked in. Subset meaning: FACS-sorted CD8+CD4-CCR7+CD45RA+ naive T cells. These receptors were collected from a human donor in good health. Some libraries in this study had Jurkat cell RNA spiked in.

This clonotype came up many times. The J gene is TRBJ1-5, the V gene TRBV7-9; D is possibly TRBD1 (6 bases). The germline CDR1 and CDR2 sequences are SEHNR and FQNEAQ (reference sequence). This CDR3 is built from 14 residues. The germline V and J ends were trimmed by 4 bases and 2 bases, with 9 bases remaining between them. This chain's CDR3 is CASSSTGRNQPQHF. In nucleotides, the CDR3 is TGTGCCAGCAGCTCGACAGGTCGCAATCAGCCCCAGCATTTT.

Details on this clonotype: This may come from a read error, since a much larger clone is one base off. The chain recombines TRBV6-1 with TRBJ1-5, with D possibly matching TRBD1 (5 bases). The CDR3 loop spans 16 amino acids. Germline V gene sequence: CDR1 MNHNS, CDR2 SASEGT. The CDR3 loop is CAGSVGVGFSNQPQHF. The CDR3 nucleotides read TGTGCCGGCAGTGTGGGGGTCGGATTTAGCAATCAGCCCCAGCATTTT.

This clonotype was seen repeatedly, ten times or more. CDR3: CASSIYVNSNQPQHF. The CDR3 DNA sequence: TGTGCCAGTAGTATTTACGTAAATAGCAATCAGCCCCAGCATTTT. The chain joins TRBV19 to TRBJ1-5; D unclear. Germline assignment: CDR1 LNHDA and CDR2 SQIVND (reference sequence). Trimming removed 3 bases from V and 0 bases from J, with 9 bases in between. The CDR3 runs to 15 residues.

This clonotype has just a few counts. This sequence joins TRBV7-9 and TRBJ2-1; D could derive from TRBD1 or TRBD2 (5 bases each). The length of the CDR3 is 12 residues. Between the trimmed V and J ends, which lost 5 bases and 14 bases, there was a span of 16 bases. The germline gives CDR1 SEHNR, CDR2 FQNEAQ (reference sequence). CDR3 residues: CASSTGPLGEFF. CDR3 coding DNA: TGTGCCAGCAGCACCGGGCCATTGGGGGAGTTCTTC.

This clonotype was detected once. The chain links TRBV3-1 to TRBJ2-1; D call uncertain. The V end was cut by 3 bases, the J end by 6 bases, with 9 bases between. Germline V gene lookup returns CDR1 LGHDT and CDR2 YNNKEL (reference sequence). This CDR3 has 13 residues. The CDR3: CASSQKSCNEQFF. CDR3 DNA: TGTGCCAGCAGCCAGAAATCATGCAATGAGCAGTTCTTC.

This chain uses TRBV20-1 with TRBJ2-5, with 11 bases matching TRBD1. The V and J ends lost 4 bases and 2 bases, in that order; junction bases with no gene match: 3. Germline assignment: CDR1 DFQATT and CDR2 SNEGSKA (reference sequence). This CDR3 comprises 14 residues. As DNA, the CDR3 is TGCAGTGCTAACCGGGACAGGGGGCAAGAGACCCAGTACTTC. It is translated as CSANRDRGQETQYF.

This clonotype was counted ten times or more. This sequence joins TRBV30 and TRBJ2-1, with D perhaps matching TRBD2 (6 bases). CDR3 length equals 15 residues. V dropped 0 bases and J dropped 2 bases, with 11 bases sitting between them. Germline-derived CDR1 and CDR2 are GTSNPN and SVGIG (reference sequence). The CDR3, as DNA: TGTGCCTGGAGTGTACCTAGCGTCCCCTACAATGAGCAGTTCTTC. Translation: CAWSVPSVPYNEQFF.